This TCR beta chain was sequenced in a study of shared clonotypes between healthy human individuals. Whole-study findings and limits: Genetic and exposure-history diversity was limited by the few donors. Naive subsets usually exceeded memory subsets in estimated richness.

This clone has more than one count but fewer than ten. Its antigen is unknown. The study enrolled healthy HIV-negative adults without recent acute infections or vaccinations as donors. The CDR3 extends over 18 amino acids. V shed 1 base and J 7 bases; nucleotides not matched to a gene: 16. From germline, CDR1 is LNHDA and CDR2 SQIVND (reference sequence). On sorted subsets, replicate PCRs used 150 to 250 ng DNA, or 30,000 or so T cell genomes. The protocol was immunoSEQ multiplex PCR, while the TCRdb copy is restricted to in-frame clones and leaves out a portion. The sample contains 300,000 to 400,000 clones, around 67% of which appear only once.

Sequencing was performed on memory CD4+ T cells sorted from blood. The subset denotes: CD45RA-negative fraction. The J gene is TRBJ2-1, the V gene TRBV19; 7 bases map to TRBD2. This TCR was recovered from a man aged 25 to 45 in good health. The CDR3 DNA sequence: TGTGCCAGTAGTATAGTGTGGGCTAGCGGAGGAGCTGGGAATGAGCAGTTCTTC. Encoded protein: CASSIVWASGGAGNEQFF.